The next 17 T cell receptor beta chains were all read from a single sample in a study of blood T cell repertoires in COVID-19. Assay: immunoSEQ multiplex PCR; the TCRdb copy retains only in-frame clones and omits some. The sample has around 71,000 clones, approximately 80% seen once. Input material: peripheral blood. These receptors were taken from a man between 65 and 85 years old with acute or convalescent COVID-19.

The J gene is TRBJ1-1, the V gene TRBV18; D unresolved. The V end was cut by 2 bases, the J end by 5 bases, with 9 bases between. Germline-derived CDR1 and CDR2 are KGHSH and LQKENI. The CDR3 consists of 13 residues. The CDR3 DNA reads TGTGCCAGCTCACCAGGGCAGGCTACTGAAGCTTTCTTT. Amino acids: CASSPGQATEAFF.

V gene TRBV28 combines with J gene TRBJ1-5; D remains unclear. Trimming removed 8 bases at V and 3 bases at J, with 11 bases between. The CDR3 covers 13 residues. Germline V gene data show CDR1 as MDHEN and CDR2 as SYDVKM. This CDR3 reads CASGARDNQPQHF. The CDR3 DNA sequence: TGTGCCAGCGGCGCCCGGGACAATCAGCCCCAGCATTTT.

CDR3 DNA: TGCGCCAGCAGCCAAGACGTGACTAGCGGGAGAAGAGAGCAGTTCTTC. Translation: CASSQDVTSGRREQFF. The chain carries TRBV4-1 and TRBJ2-1; 12 nucleotides match TRBD2. The germline V gene encodes CDR1 MGHRA and CDR2 YSYEKL. The CDR3 covers 16 residues. V trimming: 0 bases; J trimming: 10 bases; junction bases outside the gene matches: 7.

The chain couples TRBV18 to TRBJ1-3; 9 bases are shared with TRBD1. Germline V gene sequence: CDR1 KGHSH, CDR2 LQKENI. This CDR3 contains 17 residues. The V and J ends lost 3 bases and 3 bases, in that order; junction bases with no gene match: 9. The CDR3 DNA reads TGTGCCAGCTCACCGGGACAGGGAAACGTGTTTGGAAACACCATATATTTT. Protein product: CASSPGQGNVFGNTIYF.

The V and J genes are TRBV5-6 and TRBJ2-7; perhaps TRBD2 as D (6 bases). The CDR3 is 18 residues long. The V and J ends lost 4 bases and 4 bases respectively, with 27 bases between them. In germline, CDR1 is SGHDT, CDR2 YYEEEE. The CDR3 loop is CASSLIPPGPAGFYEQYF. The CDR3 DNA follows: TGTGCCAGCAGCCTAATCCCCCCGGGACCGGCGGGGTTTTACGAGCAGTACTTC. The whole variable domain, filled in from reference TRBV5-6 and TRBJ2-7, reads DAGVTQSPTHLIKTRGQQVTLRCSPKSGHDTVSWYQQALGQGPQFIFQYYEEEERQRGNFPDRFSGHQFPNYSSELNVNALLLGDSALYLCASSLIPPGPAGFYEQYFGPGTRLTVT.

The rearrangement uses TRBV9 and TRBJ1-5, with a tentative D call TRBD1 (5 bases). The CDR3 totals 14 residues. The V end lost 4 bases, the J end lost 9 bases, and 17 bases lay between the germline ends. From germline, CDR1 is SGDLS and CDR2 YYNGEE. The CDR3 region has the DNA TGTGCCAGCAGCCCAGGGCAGGGTGGAACGCCCCAGCATTTT. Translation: CASSPGQGGTPQHF.

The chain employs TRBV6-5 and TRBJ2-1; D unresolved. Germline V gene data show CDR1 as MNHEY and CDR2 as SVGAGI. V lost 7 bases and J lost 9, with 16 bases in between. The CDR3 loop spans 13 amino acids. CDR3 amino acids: CASKPLVSGEQFF. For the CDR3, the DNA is TGTGCCAGCAAGCCCTTGGTATCGGGTGAGCAGTTCTTC.

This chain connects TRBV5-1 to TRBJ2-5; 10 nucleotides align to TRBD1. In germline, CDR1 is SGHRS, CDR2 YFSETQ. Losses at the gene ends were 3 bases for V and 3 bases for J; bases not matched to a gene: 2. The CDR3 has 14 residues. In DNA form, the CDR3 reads TGCGCCAGCAGCTCCGGGACAGGGGAAGAGACCCAGTACTTC. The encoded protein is CASSSGTGEETQYF.

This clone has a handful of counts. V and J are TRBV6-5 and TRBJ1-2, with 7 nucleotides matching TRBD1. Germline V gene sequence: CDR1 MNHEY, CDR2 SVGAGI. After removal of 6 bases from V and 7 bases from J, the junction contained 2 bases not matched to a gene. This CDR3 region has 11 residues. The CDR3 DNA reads TGTGCCAGCAGAAGACAGGGTGGCTACACCTTC. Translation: CASRRQGGYTF.

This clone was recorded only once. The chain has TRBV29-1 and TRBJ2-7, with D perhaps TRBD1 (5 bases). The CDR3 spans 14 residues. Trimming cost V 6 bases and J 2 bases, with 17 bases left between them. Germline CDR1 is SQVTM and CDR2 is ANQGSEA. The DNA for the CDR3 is TGCAGCGTACTGGAATGGGGCAGAACCTACGAGCAGTACTTC. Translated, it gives CSVLEWGRTYEQYF.

The CDR3 region has the DNA TGTGCCAGTAGTATAGTAGGTGGCGGGACTGAAGCTTTCTTT. Encoded protein: CASSIVGGGTEAFF. This chain uses TRBV19 with TRBJ1-1; D is uncertain. This CDR3 is 14 amino acids long. Germline V gene data show CDR1 as LNHDA and CDR2 as SQIVND (reference sequence). V was shortened by 1 base and J by 5 bases, with 11 bases between the two germline ends.

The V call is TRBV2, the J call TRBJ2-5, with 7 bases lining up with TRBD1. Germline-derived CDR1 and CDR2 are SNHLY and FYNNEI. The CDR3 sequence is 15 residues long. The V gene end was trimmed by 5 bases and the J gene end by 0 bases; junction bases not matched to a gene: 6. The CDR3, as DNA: TGTGCCAGCAGTTCCACCGGGACAGACCAAGAGACCCAGTACTTC. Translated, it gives CASSSTGTDQETQYF.

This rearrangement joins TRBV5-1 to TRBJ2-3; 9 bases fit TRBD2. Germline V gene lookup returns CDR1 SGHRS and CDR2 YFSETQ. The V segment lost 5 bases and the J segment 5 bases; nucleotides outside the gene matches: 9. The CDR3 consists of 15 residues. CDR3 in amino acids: CASRLLAGARDTQYF. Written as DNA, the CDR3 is TGCGCCAGCAGGTTGTTAGCGGGAGCAAGAGATACGCAGTATTTT.

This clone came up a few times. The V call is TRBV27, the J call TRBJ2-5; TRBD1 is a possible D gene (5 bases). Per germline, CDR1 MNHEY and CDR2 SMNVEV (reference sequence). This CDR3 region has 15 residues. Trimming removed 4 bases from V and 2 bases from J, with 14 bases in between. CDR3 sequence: CASSSQGSLQETQYF. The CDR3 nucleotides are TGTGCCAGCAGTTCTCAGGGTTCCCTTCAAGAGACCCAGTACTTC.

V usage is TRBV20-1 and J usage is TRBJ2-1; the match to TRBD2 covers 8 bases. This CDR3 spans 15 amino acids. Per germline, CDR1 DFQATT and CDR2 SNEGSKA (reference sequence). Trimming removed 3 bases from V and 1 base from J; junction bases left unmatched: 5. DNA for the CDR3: TGCAGTGCTAGTTCAGCGGGAGTTTCCTACAATGAGCAGTTCTTC. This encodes CSASSAGVSYNEQFF.

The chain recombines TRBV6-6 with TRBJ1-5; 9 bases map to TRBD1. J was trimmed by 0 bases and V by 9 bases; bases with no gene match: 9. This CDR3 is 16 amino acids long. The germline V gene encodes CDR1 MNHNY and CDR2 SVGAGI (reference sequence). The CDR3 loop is CASRGTGSYSNQPQHF. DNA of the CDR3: TGTGCCAGTAGAGGGACAGGGTCTTATAGCAATCAGCCCCAGCATTTT.

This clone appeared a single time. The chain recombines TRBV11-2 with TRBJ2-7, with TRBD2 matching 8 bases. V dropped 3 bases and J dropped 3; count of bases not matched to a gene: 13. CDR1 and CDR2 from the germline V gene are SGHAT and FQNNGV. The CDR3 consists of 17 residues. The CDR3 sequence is CASSFINLKSGSYEQYF. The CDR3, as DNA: TGTGCCAGCAGCTTCATAAACTTAAAGAGCGGGAGCTACGAGCAGTACTTC.